This T cell receptor beta chain was observed in a study of cytomegalovirus exposure and HLA in healthy donors. Germline V gives CDR1 MNHEY, CDR2 SVGAGI. The germline V and J ends were trimmed by 0 bases and 2 bases, with 13 bases remaining between them. CDR3 length: 16 amino acids. To note about this clone: What it binds is not known.

The PCR employed 60 Vbeta primers together with 13 Jbeta primers. Original data processing: Around 11 million shared chains were among approximately 87 million unique TCR beta chains counted in a later analysis. Profiling relied on immunoSEQ multiplex PCR, and the TCRdb table lists in-frame clones only, not all of them. The DNA was the basis for D and trimming; V, J and clone size are from that table. The table records 110,000 to 150,000 clones, roughly four fifths of them present only once. Broader study findings: V segments that were indistinguishable, TRBV6-2 and TRBV6-3 among them, were omitted from analysis. After further analysis at a later stage, 16,951 TCR beta sequences were associated with HLA alleles at 0.05 false discovery rate.

Specimen: PBMCs. The chain carries TRBV6-5 and TRBJ1-1; D uncertain. The clonotype originates from a man aged 18 to 30 in good health and CMV-seropositive. The CDR3 bases are TGTGCCAGCAGTTACTCGTTCCTCAGCGCTAACACTGAAGCTTTCTTT. As protein: CASSYSFLSANTEAFF.